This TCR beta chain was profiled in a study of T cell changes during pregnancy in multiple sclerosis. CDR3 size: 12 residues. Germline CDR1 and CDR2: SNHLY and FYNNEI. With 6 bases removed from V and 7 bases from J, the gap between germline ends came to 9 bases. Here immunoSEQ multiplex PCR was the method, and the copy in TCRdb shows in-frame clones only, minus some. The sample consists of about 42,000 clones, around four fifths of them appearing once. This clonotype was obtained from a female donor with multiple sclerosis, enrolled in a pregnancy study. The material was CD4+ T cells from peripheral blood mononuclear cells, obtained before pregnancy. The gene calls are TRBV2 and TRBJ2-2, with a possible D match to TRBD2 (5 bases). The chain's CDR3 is CASRWEIGELFF. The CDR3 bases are TGTGCCAGCAGATGGGAGATCGGGGAGCTGTTTTTT.